This is a list of T cell receptor beta chains from one sample in a study of naive and memory T cell subsets. TCRdb itself ran the UMI-ligation and nested PCR reads through MiXCR, one entry per CDR3 protein. The table lists about 8,000 distinct CDR3 sequences, approximately 26% of them singletons. The sequenced sample was CD8+ TEMRA cells from blood. The receptors derive from a human donor in good health. The CDR3 runs from the conserved cysteine through the conserved F or W. The order of the fields is J gene, D gene, clone size, V gene, CDR3 DNA, CDR3 protein. The D gene is left open where the match is weak. Clone size is shown for a subset of rows, as once, few, many or a class of expanded clone.

j_call: TRBJ2-1
d_call: NA
clone_size: NA
v_call: TRBV3-1
cdr3_nt: TGTGCCAGCAGCCTCGGACCGAGCTCCTACAATGAGCAGTTCTTC
cdr3_aa: CASSLGPSSYNEQFF

j_call: TRBJ1-2
d_call: TRBD1
clone_size: once
v_call: TRBV30
cdr3_nt: TGTGCCCGGGAGGACAGGGGTGGGCTGGGATATGGCTACACCTTC
cdr3_aa: CAREDRGGLGYGYTF

j_call: TRBJ2-7
d_call: TRBD2
clone_size: few
v_call: TRBV28
cdr3_nt: TGTGCCAGCAGTCCACCGGGGGGGATGGCACACGAGCAGTACTTC
cdr3_aa: CASSPPGGMAHEQYF

j_call: TRBJ2-7
d_call: NA
clone_size: NA
v_call: TRBV10-2
cdr3_nt: TGCGCCACGGGAGGGGACAGTGACTACGAGCAGTACTTC
cdr3_aa: CATGGDSDYEQYF

j_call: TRBJ1-2
d_call: NA
clone_size: NA
v_call: TRBV25-1
cdr3_nt: TGTGCCAGCAGCGGACCCTGGGGGGTCTCTAGCTATGGCTACACCTTC
cdr3_aa: CASSGPWGVSSYGYTF

j_call: TRBJ2-7
d_call: NA
clone_size: NA
v_call: TRBV9
cdr3_nt: TGTGCCAGCAGCGGATCAGGTGAGGCCTACGAGCAGTACTTC
cdr3_aa: CASSGSGEAYEQYF

j_call: TRBJ2-1
d_call: TRBD2
clone_size: NA
v_call: TRBV7-3
cdr3_nt: TGTGCCAGCAGCTTAGGGAGGCTAGCGGTCAATGAGCAGTTCTTC
cdr3_aa: CASSLGRLAVNEQFF

j_call: TRBJ2-1
d_call: NA
clone_size: NA
v_call: TRBV11-2
cdr3_nt: TGTGCCAGCAGCCCAAAGGGGAATGAGCAGTTCTTC
cdr3_aa: CASSPKGNEQFF

j_call: TRBJ2-3
d_call: TRBD2
clone_size: NA
v_call: TRBV7-4
cdr3_nt: TGTGCCAGCAGCCCAGCCCCGGGACTAGCGGGTGGTAGCACAGATACGCAGTATTTT
cdr3_aa: CASSPAPGLAGGSTDTQYF

j_call: TRBJ1-2
d_call: NA
clone_size: few
v_call: TRBV7-9
cdr3_nt: TGTGCCAGCAGCTTAGGGGTCGGGGAACCCCATGGCTACACCTTC
cdr3_aa: CASSLGVGEPHGYTF

j_call: TRBJ2-7
d_call: NA
clone_size: medium-sized
v_call: TRBV16
cdr3_nt: TGTGCCAGCAGCCAGGTTGGCAGACCCTACGAGCAGTACTTC
cdr3_aa: CASSQVGRPYEQYF

j_call: TRBJ2-7
d_call: NA
clone_size: many
v_call: TRBV4-2
cdr3_nt: TGTGCCAGCAGCCAAGATTGGTCAGACGAGCAGTACTTC
cdr3_aa: CASSQDWSDEQYF

j_call: TRBJ1-5
d_call: NA
clone_size: NA
v_call: TRBV7-9
cdr3_nt: TGTGCCAGCAGCCGCGGTAATCAGCCCCAGCATTTT
cdr3_aa: CASSRGNQPQHF

j_call: TRBJ1-5
d_call: NA
clone_size: NA
v_call: TRBV7-8
cdr3_nt: TGTGCCAGCAGCTCACGGTGCGTACAGCCCCAGCATTTT
cdr3_aa: CASSSRCVQPQHF

j_call: TRBJ2-7
d_call: NA
clone_size: NA
v_call: TRBV5-6
cdr3_nt: TGTGCCAGCAGCTTGCAGCTATCTAATCCCTACGAGCAGTACTTC
cdr3_aa: CASSLQLSNPYEQYF

j_call: TRBJ2-7
d_call: NA
clone_size: NA
v_call: TRBV7-9
cdr3_nt: TGTGCCAGCAGCCCTGCCGGACCGCCATGGCCCCACGAGCAGTACTTC
cdr3_aa: CASSPAGPPWPHEQYF

j_call: TRBJ1-1
d_call: NA
clone_size: NA
v_call: TRBV5-1
cdr3_nt: TGCGCCAGCAGCTTCCTCCTCACGAACACTGAAGCTTTCTTT
cdr3_aa: CASSFLLTNTEAFF

j_call: TRBJ1-1
d_call: NA
clone_size: NA
v_call: TRBV19
cdr3_nt: TGTGCCAGTAGTATTGAAGGGAGCACTGAAGCTTTCTTT
cdr3_aa: CASSIEGSTEAFF

j_call: TRBJ1-5
d_call: NA
clone_size: few
v_call: TRBV6-1
cdr3_nt: TGTGCCAGCACGGACAGAGGGGATTTT
cdr3_aa: CASTDRGDF

j_call: TRBJ2-1
d_call: TRBD2
clone_size: NA
v_call: TRBV27
cdr3_nt: TGTGCCAGCAGTTGGGGACTAGCGGGAGGGGTGAGCAATGAGCAGTTCTTC
cdr3_aa: CASSWGLAGGVSNEQFF

j_call: TRBJ1-5
d_call: TRBD1
clone_size: few
v_call: TRBV27
cdr3_nt: TGTGCCAGCAGTCTGGGACAGGGGGATCAGCCCCAGCATTTT
cdr3_aa: CASSLGQGDQPQHF

j_call: TRBJ2-7
d_call: NA
clone_size: many
v_call: TRBV30
cdr3_nt: TGTGCCTGGAGCGGCAACGGCTACGAGCAGTACTTC
cdr3_aa: CAWSGNGYEQYF

j_call: TRBJ1-5
d_call: NA
clone_size: NA
v_call: TRBV4-3
cdr3_nt: TGCGCCAGCAGCCAAGTCTCTGGGGGAGCCCAGCATTTT
cdr3_aa: CASSQVSGGAQHF

j_call: TRBJ2-7
d_call: NA
clone_size: NA
v_call: TRBV7-8
cdr3_nt: TGTGCCAGCAGCCAATACAGGGACGGCTACGAGCAGTACTTC
cdr3_aa: CASSQYRDGYEQYF

j_call: TRBJ2-7
d_call: NA
clone_size: NA
v_call: TRBV12-3/TRBV12-4
cdr3_nt: TGTGCCAGCAGCCCAAAAACAGGGATTGGCGAGCAGTACTTC
cdr3_aa: CASSPKTGIGEQYF

j_call: TRBJ2-7
d_call: NA
clone_size: few
v_call: TRBV27
cdr3_nt: TGTGCCAGCAGTGGGGATATATCCTTAGCGTCATCCGAGCAGTACTTC
cdr3_aa: CASSGDISLASSEQYF

j_call: TRBJ1-1
d_call: NA
clone_size: many
v_call: TRBV6-5
cdr3_nt: TGTGCCAGCAGTTATGGCTGGATGAACACTGAAGCTTTCTTT
cdr3_aa: CASSYGWMNTEAFF

j_call: TRBJ2-3
d_call: NA
clone_size: NA
v_call: TRBV5-4
cdr3_nt: TGTGCCATCCCGGGGGTAGCTCCCACAGATACGCAGTATTTT
cdr3_aa: CAIPGVAPTDTQYF

j_call: TRBJ2-1
d_call: TRBD1
clone_size: NA
v_call: TRBV11-3
cdr3_nt: TGTGCCAGCAGCTCCCGGGACAGGTTATACAATGAGCAGTTCTTC
cdr3_aa: CASSSRDRLYNEQFF

j_call: TRBJ2-5
d_call: NA
clone_size: NA
v_call: TRBV18
cdr3_nt: TGTGCCAGCTCACCTATGGGGGGCCAAGAGACCCAGTACTTC
cdr3_aa: CASSPMGGQETQYF

j_call: TRBJ2-7
d_call: TRBD1
clone_size: few
v_call: TRBV28
cdr3_nt: TGTGCCAGCAGTGGGCCCGGGACAGACTCCTACGAGCAGTACTTC
cdr3_aa: CASSGPGTDSYEQYF

j_call: TRBJ2-3
d_call: NA
clone_size: few
v_call: TRBV21-1
cdr3_nt: TGTGCCAGCAGCAATAGGGGTTTTGGGGGGATCACAGATACGCAGTATTTT
cdr3_aa: CASSNRGFGGITDTQYF

j_call: TRBJ2-1
d_call: NA
clone_size: NA
v_call: TRBV6-1
cdr3_nt: TGTGCCAGCAGTGATGGCCAGAGCTCCTACAATGAGCAGTTCTTC
cdr3_aa: CASSDGQSSYNEQFF

j_call: TRBJ2-1
d_call: TRBD1
clone_size: NA
v_call: TRBV2
cdr3_nt: TGTGCCAGCAGTGAACCAGGGGGCGTTGAGCAGTTCTTC
cdr3_aa: CASSEPGGVEQFF

j_call: TRBJ1-5
d_call: NA
clone_size: NA
v_call: TRBV27
cdr3_nt: TGTGCCAGCAGTTTAACCTCGCCTAACGCTAATCAGCCCCAGCATTTT
cdr3_aa: CASSLTSPNANQPQHF

j_call: TRBJ1-1
d_call: NA
clone_size: few
v_call: TRBV29-1
cdr3_nt: TGCAGCGTTGAAGGGGGGTTCAACACTGAAGCTTTCTTT
cdr3_aa: CSVEGGFNTEAFF

j_call: TRBJ2-7
d_call: NA
clone_size: few
v_call: TRBV29-1
cdr3_nt: TGCAGCGACACGCACCTTAATTCCTACGAGCAGTACTTC
cdr3_aa: CSDTHLNSYEQYF

j_call: TRBJ2-3
d_call: NA
clone_size: NA
v_call: TRBV12-3/TRBV12-4
cdr3_nt: TGTGCCAGCAGTTTGAGTCTCAATACGCAGTATTTT
cdr3_aa: CASSLSLNTQYF

j_call: TRBJ2-7
d_call: TRBD2
clone_size: few
v_call: TRBV4-2
cdr3_nt: TGTGCCAGCAGCCAAGATTTGGTAGCGGGAGCCTACGAGCAGTACTTC
cdr3_aa: CASSQDLVAGAYEQYF

j_call: TRBJ2-1
d_call: NA
clone_size: NA
v_call: TRBV19
cdr3_nt: TGTGCCAGTAGCCAGCTAGCTCTCTCCTACAATGAGCAGTTCTTC
cdr3_aa: CASSQLALSYNEQFF

j_call: TRBJ2-1
d_call: TRBD1
clone_size: NA
v_call: TRBV19
cdr3_nt: TGTGCCAGCAACGACAGGGGGCCCAACAATGAGCAGTTCTTC
cdr3_aa: CASNDRGPNNEQFF

j_call: TRBJ2-3
d_call: TRBD1
clone_size: few
v_call: TRBV7-9
cdr3_nt: TGTGCCAGCAGGGCAGGGGGTTCCACAGATACGCAGTATTTT
cdr3_aa: CASRAGGSTDTQYF

j_call: TRBJ1-1
d_call: TRBD1
clone_size: hyperexpanded
v_call: TRBV4-3
cdr3_nt: TGCGCCAGCAGCCAAGAGACAGGGGGCCTCGCTGAAGCTTTCTTT
cdr3_aa: CASSQETGGLAEAFF

j_call: TRBJ1-1
d_call: NA
clone_size: few
v_call: TRBV4-1
cdr3_nt: TGCGCCAGCAGCCAAGGTCGGGAGCAAGCTTTCTTT
cdr3_aa: CASSQGREQAFF

j_call: TRBJ2-3
d_call: NA
clone_size: NA
v_call: TRBV12-3/TRBV12-4
cdr3_nt: TGTGCCAGCAGTTTAGCAGGGAACACAGATACGCAGTATTTT
cdr3_aa: CASSLAGNTDTQYF

j_call: TRBJ1-5
d_call: NA
clone_size: few
v_call: TRBV4-3
cdr3_nt: TGCGCCAGCAGCCAAGATAGGGAGACGGGCAATCAGCCCCAGCATTTT
cdr3_aa: CASSQDRETGNQPQHF

j_call: TRBJ2-1
d_call: NA
clone_size: NA
v_call: TRBV12-3/TRBV12-4
cdr3_nt: TGTGCCAGCTTAGAGTCGGGGAATGAGCAGTTCTTC
cdr3_aa: CASLESGNEQFF

j_call: TRBJ2-3
d_call: NA
clone_size: NA
v_call: TRBV4-2
cdr3_nt: TGTGCCAGCAGCCAAGAGGCGGCTGGGCTCCTAACGCAGTATTTT
cdr3_aa: CASSQEAAGLLTQYF

j_call: TRBJ2-1
d_call: NA
clone_size: NA
v_call: TRBV7-9
cdr3_nt: TGTGCCAGCAGCTCTCAGAGTAGCGGGACAGGGAACAATGAGCAGTTCTTC
cdr3_aa: CASSSQSSGTGNNEQFF

j_call: TRBJ1-1
d_call: NA
clone_size: NA
v_call: TRBV27
cdr3_nt: TGTGCCAGCAGTTTGGGCAGATCCACTGAAGCTTTCTTT
cdr3_aa: CASSLGRSTEAFF

j_call: TRBJ2-3
d_call: NA
clone_size: many
v_call: TRBV15
cdr3_nt: TGTGCCACCAGCAGTCGGCGGGCAGATACGCAGTATTTT
cdr3_aa: CATSSRRADTQYF

j_call: TRBJ2-7
d_call: NA
clone_size: few
v_call: TRBV27
cdr3_nt: TGTGCCAGCAGTTTATTTAGTCCTATCTACGAGCAGTACTTC
cdr3_aa: CASSLFSPIYEQYF

j_call: TRBJ1-1
d_call: NA
clone_size: NA
v_call: TRBV13
cdr3_nt: TGTGCCAGCAGCCCGAGTTTGAACACTGAAGCTTTCTTT
cdr3_aa: CASSPSLNTEAFF

j_call: TRBJ1-2
d_call: TRBD1
clone_size: NA
v_call: TRBV5-1
cdr3_nt: TGCGCCAGCTCAGTCGGACAGGGGGCGTCCTATGGCTACACCTTC
cdr3_aa: CASSVGQGASYGYTF

j_call: TRBJ2-7
d_call: NA
clone_size: NA
v_call: TRBV7-9
cdr3_nt: TGTGCCAGCAGCTTATTTGGTGTTGGGGATCAACACGAGCAGTACTTC
cdr3_aa: CASSLFGVGDQHEQYF

j_call: TRBJ1-2
d_call: NA
clone_size: medium-sized
v_call: TRBV14
cdr3_nt: TGTGCCAGCAGTCCAACCGGGACGGTCTATGGCTACACCTTC
cdr3_aa: CASSPTGTVYGYTF

j_call: TRBJ2-7
d_call: NA
clone_size: few
v_call: TRBV14
cdr3_nt: TGTGCCAGCAGCCAAGATCAGGTGGGGAATCCCTACGAGCAGTACTTC
cdr3_aa: CASSQDQVGNPYEQYF